This T cell receptor beta chain was sequenced in a study of Ad26.COV2.S vaccination and SARS-CoV-2 variants (dated by TCRdb to about 2021). Regarding the study in general: Vaccine-arm donors were drawn from COV1001, a multicentre, randomized, double-blind, placebo-controlled phase I-IIa trial of Ad26.COV2.S in healthy adults. Ad26.COV2.S was given intramuscularly at 5x10^10 or 1x10^11 viral particles, as a single shot or as two shots 56 days apart. Trial participants were randomized into five groups of five, in which low-dose or high-dose Ad26.COV2.S was given once or twice, or placebo was given on both occasions. Blinding of investigators to trial group allocation was maintained during experiments and outcome assessment. The specificity and breadth of SARS-CoV-2-reactive T cell receptors after Ad26.COV2.S vaccination were assessed by TCRbeta repertoire sequencing. The TCR-sequenced set comprised approximately 30 samples: 19 Ad26.COV2.S vaccine recipients, 5 placebo recipients and 8 SARS-CoV-2 convalescent individuals.

The treatment or condition label for this specimen denotes: some 20 received Ad26.COV2.S at low or high dose, single or two shots; a few received placebo; per-sample allocation not given. Repertoires of vaccine and placebo recipients were sequenced from samples collected on day 63 after the first injection. In Cohort 1b, around 23 adults aged 18-55 years were enrolled at a single site in Boston, USA, between 29 July and 7 August 2020. Ad26.COV2.S consisted of a replication-incompetent adenovirus type 26 vector by which a prefusion-stabilized SARS-CoV-2 spike protein from the original Wuhan strain was expressed. With regard to this clone: Its antigen remains unidentified. The record has no base qualities; no much larger clone is one base away.

Taken from cysteine to phenylalanine, the CDR3 has 13 residues. Just CDR3 DNA is preserved here, 39 bases in frame from base 1. V is shortened by 4 bases, J by 10 bases, and the region joining them spans 18 bases. Reading the germline V gene gives CDR1 SGHRS and CDR2 YFSETQ. TCRbeta CDR3 regions were sequenced with the immunoSEQ Assay. After extraction, genomic DNA underwent amplification by bias-controlled multiplex PCR, followed by high-throughput sequencing. The authors processed their data as follows. To quantify the absolute abundance of every unique TCRbeta CDR3 region, sequences were collapsed and filtered. T cell fraction was estimated by normalizing TCRbeta template counts to usable DNA, with usable DNA measured through amplification of reference genes found in all nucleated cells. Repertoire TCRs were annotated as SARS-CoV-2-specific by exact matching of V gene, CDR3 amino acid sequence and J gene to a known reactive TCR set. MIRA supplied the reference SARS-CoV-2 TCR set, which was filtered for enrichment in COVID-19-positive ImmuneCODE repertoires so that public or cross-reactive TCRs were removed. Using the MIRA antigens, annotated TCRs were further analysed by specific ORF or by position within an ORF. Breadth was defined as the number of annotated unique rearrangements divided by the total number of unique productive rearrangements, and depth was defined as the summed frequency of the annotated unique rearrangements. Two-sided Wilcoxon rank-sum tests were used to compare TCR breadth between groups. This immuneACCESS table, as held by TCRdb, lists in-frame sequences with V and J called but not all clones. Of the missing ones, under half trace to an unresolved V gene in checked studies; the others have no known cause. V and J calls and clone size are as listed in that table; D and trimming were resolved from the DNA. For this sample there are about 350,000 clones; roughly 91% appear just once. About 3% of the sample rests with the top ten.

General findings and caveats noted by the study authors: It was noted by the authors that total T cell responses may have been underestimated by the TCR breadth and depth analyses. After vaccination, spike-specific CD8+ and CD4+ T cell responses were reported to show substantial breadth. Ad26.COV2.S recipients had higher spike-specific TCR breadth than placebo recipients (P = 0.0014). Comparable non-spike TCR breadth was observed between vaccine and placebo recipients, consistent with only spike being contained in the vaccine. Comparing responses between vaccine doses or regimens was not something the study was powered to do.

This TCR came from a person between 18 and 65 years old who received the Ad26.COV2.S COVID-19 vaccine or a placebo. Sequencing used peripheral blood, obtained in a trial of Ad26.COV2.S vaccine versus placebo. The V and J segments used are TRBV5-1 and TRBJ2-7, and the D gene may be TRBD1, 5 bases matching. The nucleotides are TGCGCCAGCAGCCCTGACAGCCACCCTCAACAGTACTTC. The resulting protein is CASSPDSHPQQYF.